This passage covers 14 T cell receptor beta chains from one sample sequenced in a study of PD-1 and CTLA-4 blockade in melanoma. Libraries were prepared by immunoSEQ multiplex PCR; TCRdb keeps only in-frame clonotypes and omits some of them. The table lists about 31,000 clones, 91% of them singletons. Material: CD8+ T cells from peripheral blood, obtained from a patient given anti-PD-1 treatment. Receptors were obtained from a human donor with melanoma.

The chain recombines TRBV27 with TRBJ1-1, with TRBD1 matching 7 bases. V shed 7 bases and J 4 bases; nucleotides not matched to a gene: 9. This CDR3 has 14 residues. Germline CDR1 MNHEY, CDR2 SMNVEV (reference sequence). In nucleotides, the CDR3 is TGTGCCAGCACCCCAGGGGGTTGGGGCACTGAAGCTTTCTTT. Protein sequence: CASTPGGWGTEAFF.

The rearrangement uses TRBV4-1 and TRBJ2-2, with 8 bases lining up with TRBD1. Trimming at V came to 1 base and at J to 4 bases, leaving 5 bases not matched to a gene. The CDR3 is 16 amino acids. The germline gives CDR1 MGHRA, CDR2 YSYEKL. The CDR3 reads CASSQATGGTTGELFF. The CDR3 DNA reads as TGCGCCAGCAGCCAAGCCACAGGGGGGACCACCGGGGAGCTGTTTTTT.

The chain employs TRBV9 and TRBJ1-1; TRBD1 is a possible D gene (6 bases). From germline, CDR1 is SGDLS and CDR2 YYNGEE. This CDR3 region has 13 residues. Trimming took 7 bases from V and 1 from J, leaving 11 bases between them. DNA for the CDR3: TGTGCCAGCGCAAAGGGGGGGAACACTGAAGCTTTCTTT. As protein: CASAKGGNTEAFF.

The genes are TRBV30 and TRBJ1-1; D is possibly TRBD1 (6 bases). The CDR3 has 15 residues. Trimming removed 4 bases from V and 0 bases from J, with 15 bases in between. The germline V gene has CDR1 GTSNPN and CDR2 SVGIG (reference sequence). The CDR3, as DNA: TGTGCCTGGAAAGGGGATGGGGGCTTGAACACTGAAGCTTTCTTT. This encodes CAWKGDGGLNTEAFF.

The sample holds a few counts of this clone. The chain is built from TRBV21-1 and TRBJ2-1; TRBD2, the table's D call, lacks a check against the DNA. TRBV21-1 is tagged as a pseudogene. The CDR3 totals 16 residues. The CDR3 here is CASSNPDREGLNEQFF. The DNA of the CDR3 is TGTGCCAGCAGCAACCCAGATCGGGAGGGTTTAAATGAGCAGTTCTTC.

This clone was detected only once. The CDR3 bases are TGTGCCAGCAGTGCTCCCCCAGAGCGTACCGTCCAAGAGACCCAGTACTTC. Encoded protein: CASSAPPERTVQETQYF. The chain has TRBV28 and TRBJ2-5; D is unclear. V was trimmed by 5 bases and J by 1 base, leaving 20 bases between them. Germline V gives CDR1 MDHEN, CDR2 SYDVKM. The CDR3 loop spans 17 amino acids.

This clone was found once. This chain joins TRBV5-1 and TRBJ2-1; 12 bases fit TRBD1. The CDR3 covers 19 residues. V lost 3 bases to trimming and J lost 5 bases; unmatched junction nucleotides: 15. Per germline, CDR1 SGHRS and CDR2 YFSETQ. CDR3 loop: CASSYPGQGAPITDNEQFF. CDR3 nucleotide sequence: TGCGCCAGCAGCTATCCGGGACAGGGGGCCCCGATCACTGACAATGAGCAGTTCTTC. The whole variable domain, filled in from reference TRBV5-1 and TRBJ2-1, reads KAGVTQTPRYLIKTRGQQVTLSCSPISGHRSVSWYQQTPGQGLQFLFEYFSETQRNKGNFPGRFSGRQFSNSRSEMNVSTLELGDSALYLCASSYPGQGAPITDNEQFFGPGTRLTVL.

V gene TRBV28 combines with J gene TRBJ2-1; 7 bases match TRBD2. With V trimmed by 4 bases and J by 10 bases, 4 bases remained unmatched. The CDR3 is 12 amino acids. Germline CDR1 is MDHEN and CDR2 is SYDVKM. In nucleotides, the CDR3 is TGTGCCAGCAGTTGGGGGGAGGGAGAGCAGTTCTTC. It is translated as CASSWGEGEQFF.

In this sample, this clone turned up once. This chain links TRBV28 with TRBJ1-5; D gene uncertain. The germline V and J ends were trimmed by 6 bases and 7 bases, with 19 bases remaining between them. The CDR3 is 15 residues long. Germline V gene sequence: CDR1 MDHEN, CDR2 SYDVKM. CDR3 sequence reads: CASSSARAPFQPQHF. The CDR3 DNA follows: TGTGCCAGCAGCTCCGCCCGTGCTCCGTTCCAGCCCCAGCATTTT. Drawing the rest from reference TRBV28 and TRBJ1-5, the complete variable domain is DVKVTQSSRYLVKRTGEKVFLECVQDMDHENMFWYRQDPGLGLRLIYFSYDVKMKEKGDIPEGYSVSREKKERFSLILESASTNQTSMYLCASSSARAPFQPQHFGDGTRLSIL.

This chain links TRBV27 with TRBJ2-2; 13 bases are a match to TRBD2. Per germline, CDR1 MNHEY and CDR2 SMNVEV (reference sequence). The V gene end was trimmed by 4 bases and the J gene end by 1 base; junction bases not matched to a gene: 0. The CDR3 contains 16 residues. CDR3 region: CASSWTSGGNTGELFF. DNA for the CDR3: TGTGCCAGCAGTTGGACTAGCGGGGGGAACACCGGGGAGCTGTTTTTT.

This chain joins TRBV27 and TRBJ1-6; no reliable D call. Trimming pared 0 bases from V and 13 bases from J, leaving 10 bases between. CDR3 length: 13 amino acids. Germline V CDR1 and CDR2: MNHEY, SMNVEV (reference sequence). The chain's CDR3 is CASSLSRDYPLHF. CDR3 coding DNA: TGTGCCAGCAGTTTATCCCGGGATTACCCCCTCCACTTT.

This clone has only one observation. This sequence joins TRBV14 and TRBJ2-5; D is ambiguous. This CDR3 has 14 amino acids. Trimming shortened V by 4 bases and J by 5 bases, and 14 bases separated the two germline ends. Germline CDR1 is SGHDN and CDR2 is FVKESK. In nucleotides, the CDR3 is TGTGCCAGCAGCCTTACTTCAGTGAGGGAGACCCAGTACTTC. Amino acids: CASSLTSVRETQYF.

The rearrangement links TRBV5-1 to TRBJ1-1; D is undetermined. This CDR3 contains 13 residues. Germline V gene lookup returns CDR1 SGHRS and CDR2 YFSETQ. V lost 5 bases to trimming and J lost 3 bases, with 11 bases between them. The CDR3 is CASRGTLDTEAFF. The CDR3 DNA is TGCGCCAGCAGAGGCACTCTGGACACTGAAGCTTTCTTT.

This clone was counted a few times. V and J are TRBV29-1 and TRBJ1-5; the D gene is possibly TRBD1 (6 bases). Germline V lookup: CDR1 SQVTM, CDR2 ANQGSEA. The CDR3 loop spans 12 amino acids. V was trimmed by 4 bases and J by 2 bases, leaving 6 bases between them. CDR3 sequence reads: CSVGQGNQPQHF. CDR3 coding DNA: TGCAGCGTTGGACAGGGCAATCAGCCCCAGCATTTT.